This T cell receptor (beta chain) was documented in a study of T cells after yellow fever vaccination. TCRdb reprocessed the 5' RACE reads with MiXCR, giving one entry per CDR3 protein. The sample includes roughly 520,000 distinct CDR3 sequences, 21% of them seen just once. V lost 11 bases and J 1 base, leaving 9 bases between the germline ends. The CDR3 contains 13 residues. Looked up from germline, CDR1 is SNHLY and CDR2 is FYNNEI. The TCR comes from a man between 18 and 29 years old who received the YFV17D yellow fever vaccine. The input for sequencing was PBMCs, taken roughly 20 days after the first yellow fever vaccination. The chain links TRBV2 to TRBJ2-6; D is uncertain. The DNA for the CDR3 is TGTGCCGCGGCCGGTTCTGGGGCCAACGTCCTGACTTTC. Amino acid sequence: CAAAGSGANVLTF. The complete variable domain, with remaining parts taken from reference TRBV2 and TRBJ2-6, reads EPEVTQTPSHQVTQMGQEVILRCVPISNHLYFYWYRQILGQKVEFLVSFYNNEISEKSEIFDDQFSVERPDGSNFTLKIRSTKLEDSAMYFCAAAGSGANVLTFGAGSRLTVL.